This T cell receptor (beta chain) was retrieved from a study of early T cells in non-severe SARS-CoV-2 infection. Study-wide findings and caveats: Clonotype matching in VDJdb favored anti-spike CD8 responses and did not capture private and CD4 specificities.

This CDR3 region has 18 residues. V trimming: 6 bases; J trimming: 5 bases; junction bases outside the gene matches: 16. CDR1 and CDR2 (germline): SGHAT, FQNNGV. Unique molecular identifiers (one per individual cDNA molecule) were attached. Using its own MiXCR run on the 5' RACE reads, TCRdb lists one record per CDR3 protein. Found here are about 70,000 distinct CDR3 sequences, approximately 13% of them singletons; the top ten hold 1.3%. This clonotype was picked up many times. The antigen remains unidentified. Sequenced input: whole blood. This receptor was obtained from an adult who was a healthcare worker with PCR-confirmed SARS-CoV-2 infection or an uninfected control (not recorded which). V usage is TRBV11-2 and J usage is TRBJ2-5; 12 positions match TRBD2. The CDR3: CASSFAGTSGHQGETQYF. The DNA for the CDR3 is TGTGCCAGCAGTTTCGCCGGGACTAGCGGGCACCAGGGGGAGACCCAGTACTTC.